Shown below are 7 T cell receptor beta chains from a single sample sequenced in a study of shared clonotypes between healthy human individuals. Data came from immunoSEQ multiplex PCR; TCRdb stores just in-frame clones and leaves some out. The sample yields roughly 2.6 million clones, more than 80% seen once. The sequenced material came from naive CD4+ T cells sorted from blood. Subset denoted: CD45RA+ positively selected. Source of these receptors: a man aged 18-30 years in good health.

V is TRBV6-1 and J is TRBJ2-3; TRBD2 matches at 7 bases. Germline assignment: CDR1 MNHNS and CDR2 SASEGT. V lost 10 bases to trimming and J lost 1 base; unmatched junction nucleotides: 11. The CDR3 is 15 residues long. CDR3 loop: CATERGDLGTDTQYF. The CDR3 DNA reads TGTGCCACGGAGCGGGGAGATCTCGGCACAGATACGCAGTATTTT.

The chain has TRBV9 and TRBJ2-3, with D maybe TRBD1 (5 bases). Germline CDR1 is SGDLS and CDR2 is YYNGEE. The V end lost 1 base, the J end lost 2 bases, and 8 bases lay between the germline ends. The CDR3 is made up of 14 amino acids. Here the CDR3 DNA reads TGTGCCAGCAGCGTAACAGGCTACACAGATACGCAGTATTTT. It encodes CASSVTGYTDTQYF.

This chain uses TRBV7-8 with TRBJ1-2; D not certain. The V gene's germline CDR1 is SGHVS and CDR2 FQNEAQ. Trimming removed 1 base at V and 1 base at J, with 10 bases between. The CDR3 has 15 residues. The CDR3 DNA sequence: TGTGCCAGCAGCTTAGACTCCACGGTTAACTATGGCTACACCTTC. Its protein is CASSLDSTVNYGYTF.

V is TRBV5-1 and J is TRBJ1-3, with 8 bases that match TRBD1. The CDR3 extends over 17 amino acids. V shed 3 bases, J shed 3 bases, and the junction held 11 bases outside the gene matches. Germline CDR1 is SGHRS and CDR2 is YFSETQ. The CDR3, as DNA: TGCGCCAGCAGCTCCGGCCCACAGGGGGTGCTTGGAAACACCATATATTTT. This gives the protein CASSSGPQGVLGNTIYF. Looking up the rest from reference TRBV5-1 and TRBJ1-3 gives the full variable domain: KAGVTQTPRYLIKTRGQQVTLSCSPISGHRSVSWYQQTPGQGLQFLFEYFSETQRNKGNFPGRFSGRQFSNSRSEMNVSTLELGDSALYLCASSSGPQGVLGNTIYFGEGSWLTVV.

This clone was detected once. This chain joins TRBV7-9 and TRBJ2-1; 7 positions agree with TRBD2. The length of the CDR3 is 15 residues. Germline CDR1 SEHNR, CDR2 FQNEAQ (reference sequence). V lost 0 bases and J lost 9; bases outside the gene matches: 8. CDR3 nucleotide sequence: TGTGCCAGCAGCTTAGCGGGCGGGAGAAACACTGAGCAGTTCTTC. Translated, it gives CASSLAGGRNTEQFF.

The chain carries TRBV7-2 and TRBJ2-7; D is unresolved. V was trimmed by 2 bases and J by 0 bases, leaving 20 bases between them. The germline CDR1 and CDR2 sequences are SGHTA and FQGNSA. The length of the CDR3 is 18 residues. CDR3 region: CASSLIGSPRLNSYEQYF. CDR3 DNA sequence: TGTGCCAGCAGCTTAATTGGTTCCCCGAGGCTTAACTCCTACGAGCAGTACTTC. Full variable domain (remainder filled in from reference TRBV7-2 and TRBJ2-7): GAGVSQSPSNKVTEKGKDVELRCDPISGHTALYWYRQSLGQGLEFLIYFQGNSAPDKSGLPSDRFSAERTGGSVSTLTIQRTQQEDSAVYLCASSLIGSPRLNSYEQYFGPGTRLTVT.

The chain couples TRBV19 to TRBJ2-1, with D perhaps matching TRBD1 (5 bases). CDR1 and CDR2 from the germline V gene are LNHDA and SQIVND (reference sequence). Between the trimmed V and J ends, which lost 9 bases and 0 bases, there was a span of 15 bases. The CDR3 is made up of 15 amino acids. The CDR3 DNA reads as TGTGCCAGCAACCCAGGGTGGAGCTCCTACAATGAGCAGTTCTTC. Its protein is CASNPGWSSYNEQFF. Drawing the rest from reference TRBV19 and TRBJ2-1, the complete variable domain is DGGITQSPKYLFRKEGQNVTLSCEQNLNHDAMYWYRQDPGQGLRLIYYSQIVNDFQKGDIAEGYSVSREKKESFPLTVTSAQKNPTAFYLCASNPGWSSYNEQFFGPGTRLTVL.